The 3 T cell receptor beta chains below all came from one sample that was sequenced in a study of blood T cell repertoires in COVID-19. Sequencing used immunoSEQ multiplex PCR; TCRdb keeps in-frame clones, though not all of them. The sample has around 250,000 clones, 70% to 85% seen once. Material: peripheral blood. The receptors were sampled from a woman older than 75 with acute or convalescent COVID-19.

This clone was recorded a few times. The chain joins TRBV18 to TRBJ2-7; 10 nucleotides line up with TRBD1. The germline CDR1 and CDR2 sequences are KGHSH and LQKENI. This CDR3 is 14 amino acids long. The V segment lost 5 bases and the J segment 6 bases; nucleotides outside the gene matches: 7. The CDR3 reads CASSSRQGASEQYF. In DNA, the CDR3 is TGTGCCAGCTCATCTCGACAGGGGGCTAGCGAGCAGTACTTC.

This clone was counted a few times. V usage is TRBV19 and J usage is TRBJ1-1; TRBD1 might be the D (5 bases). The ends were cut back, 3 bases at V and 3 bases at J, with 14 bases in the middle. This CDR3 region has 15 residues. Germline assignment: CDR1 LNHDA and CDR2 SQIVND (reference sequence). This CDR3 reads CASSIWGGADTEAFF. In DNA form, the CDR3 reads TGTGCCAGTAGTATTTGGGGGGGAGCGGACACTGAAGCTTTCTTT.

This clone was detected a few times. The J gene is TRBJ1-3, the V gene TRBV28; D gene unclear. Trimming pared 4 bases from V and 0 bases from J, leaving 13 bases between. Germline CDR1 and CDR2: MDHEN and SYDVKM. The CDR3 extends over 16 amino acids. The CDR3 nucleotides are TGTGCCAGCAGTTCCCGCGGGTCAGGCTCTGGAAACACCATATATTTT. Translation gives CASSSRGSGSGNTIYF.